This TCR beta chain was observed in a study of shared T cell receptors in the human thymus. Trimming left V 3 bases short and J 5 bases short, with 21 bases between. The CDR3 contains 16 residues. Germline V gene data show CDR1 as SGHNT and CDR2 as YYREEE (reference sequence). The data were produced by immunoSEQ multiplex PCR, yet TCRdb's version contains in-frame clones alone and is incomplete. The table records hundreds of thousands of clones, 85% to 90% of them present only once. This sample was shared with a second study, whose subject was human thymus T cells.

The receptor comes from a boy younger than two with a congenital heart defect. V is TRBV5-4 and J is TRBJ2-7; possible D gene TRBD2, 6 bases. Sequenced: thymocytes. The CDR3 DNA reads TGTGCCAGCAGCTCGGGCGGCGGGACCCCAAGTAACGAGCAGTACTTC. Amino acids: CASSSGGGTPSNEQYF.